What follows are 8 T cell receptor beta chains derived from one specimen sequenced in a study of blood T cell repertoires in COVID-19. Using immunoSEQ multiplex PCR, the repertoire was profiled, and TCRdb retains in-frame clones only, with some absent. The table has 430,000 or so clones, about 88% seen once. Sequencing was performed on PBMCs or T cells enriched from blood (not recorded which). The receptors stem from a woman aged 18-29 years who had been exposed to COVID-19.

The chain employs TRBV7-9 and TRBJ2-3; 7 bases align to TRBD2. Germline loops: CDR1 SEHNR, CDR2 FQNEAQ (reference sequence). With 0 bases clipped from V and 1 base from J, the junction kept 4 bases outside the gene matches. There are 16 residues in the CDR3. The CDR3 nucleotides are TGTGCCAGCAGCTTAGCCACTAGCGACGGCACAGATACGCAGTATTTT. Translating gives CASSLATSDGTDTQYF. Looking up the rest from reference TRBV7-9 and TRBJ2-3 gives the full variable domain: DTGVSQNPRHKITKRGQNVTFRCDPISEHNRLYWYRQTLGQGPEFLTYFQNEAQLEKSRLLSDRFSAERPKGSFSTLEIQRTEQGDSAMYLCASSLATSDGTDTQYFGPGTRLTVL.

This chain uses TRBV9 with TRBJ2-7; 8 bases are a match to TRBD2. The CDR3 consists of 14 residues. Germline trimming cut 3 bases from V and 2 bases from J; bases unmatched to any gene: 4. Germline values: CDR1 SGDLS, CDR2 YYNGEE. The chain's CDR3 is CASSDDGGAYEQYF. The DNA of the CDR3 is TGTGCCAGCAGCGATGACGGGGGGGCCTACGAGCAGTACTTC.

This chain connects TRBV12-3 or TRBV12-4 to TRBJ2-5; D might be TRBD1 (6 bases). Deletions cut 3 bases from V and 4 bases from J, with 9 bases between. The CDR3 has 13 amino acids. CDR3 in DNA: TGTGCCAGCAGTTTCTACAGGGTAGAGACCCAGTACTTC. This gives the protein CASSFYRVETQYF.

This clone was found once. The chain links TRBV6-5 to TRBJ1-4, with D maybe TRBD1 (5 bases). Trimming stripped 0 bases from V and 2 bases from J, with 7 bases between. The V gene's germline CDR1 is MNHEY and CDR2 SVGAGI. The CDR3 runs 15 residues. The CDR3 sequence is CASSYSRGTNEKLFF. The DNA for the CDR3 is TGTGCCAGCAGTTACTCGCGGGGGACTAATGAAAAACTGTTTTTT.

The J gene is TRBJ1-2, the V gene TRBV6-1, with a weak D call TRBD1 (5 bases). Germline assignment: CDR1 MNHNS and CDR2 SASEGT. The CDR3 extends over 14 amino acids. Trimming removed 1 base from V and 4 bases from J, with 10 bases in between. CDR3 residues: CASSEGKGIYGYTF. Here the CDR3 DNA reads TGTGCCAGCAGTGAAGGGAAGGGGATCTATGGCTACACCTTC.

The J gene is TRBJ1-4, the V gene TRBV27; 7 nucleotides align to TRBD1. V gave up 3 bases and J gave up 5 bases; unmatched junction bases: 3. The CDR3 has 14 residues. From germline, CDR1 is MNHEY and CDR2 SMNVEV (reference sequence). CDR3 sequence reads: CASSFTGVNEKLFF. The CDR3 DNA follows: TGTGCCAGCAGTTTCACAGGGGTAAATGAAAAACTGTTTTTT.

The chain combines TRBV6-6 with TRBJ1-5; TRBD1 matches at 7 bases. J lost 2 bases, V lost 8 bases, and 9 bases had no gene match. From germline, CDR1 is MNHNY and CDR2 SVGAGI (reference sequence). The CDR3 totals 15 residues. CDR3 in amino acids: CASSLGGAGNQPQHF. The CDR3 DNA reads as TGTGCCAGCTCACTAGGGGGCGCCGGCAATCAGCCCCAGCATTTT.

The chain couples TRBV15 to TRBJ2-3; D is perhaps TRBD2 (5 bases). V was trimmed by 0 bases and J by 1 base, leaving 14 bases between them. CDR1 and CDR2 from the germline V gene are LNHNV and YYDKDF (reference sequence). This CDR3 comprises 17 residues. CDR3 loop: CATSRDGPGRGTDTQYF. The CDR3 DNA sequence: TGTGCCACCAGCAGAGATGGGCCGGGAAGAGGCACAGATACGCAGTATTTT.